These 12 T cell receptor beta chains were sequenced from one sample in a study of blood T cell repertoires in COVID-19. TCRdb's copy holds only in-frame clones and misses some; the assay was immunoSEQ multiplex PCR. The sample lists roughly 200,000 clones; roughly four fifths were seen once. Specimen: PBMCs or T cells enriched from blood (not recorded which). The origin of the receptors is a man aged 40-49 years who had recovered from COVID-19.

The chain links TRBV3-1 (or the pseudogene TRBV3-2) to TRBJ1-2; tentative D call: TRBD1 (6 bases). Germline assignment: CDR1 LGHDT and CDR2 YNNKEL (reference sequence). V shed 4 bases and J shed 0 bases, with 12 bases lying between them. This CDR3 region has 15 residues. CDR3 in DNA: TGTGCCAGCAGCCCGGAGAGACAGGCTAACTATGGCTACACCTTC. Translating it yields CASSPERQANYGYTF.

The V call is TRBV6-5, the J call TRBJ1-2; the match to TRBD1 covers 12 bases. CDR3 size: 15 residues. V trimming: 6 bases; J trimming: 8 bases; junction bases outside the gene matches: 10. Germline CDR1 is MNHEY and CDR2 is SVGAGI. The CDR3 DNA is TGTGCCAGCAGACCCCCGGGACAGGGGGCAGAAGGCTACACCTTC. Residues: CASRPPGQGAEGYTF.

This clone was observed a few times. This chain connects TRBV6-4 to TRBJ2-3, with TRBD1 as a possible D gene (5 bases). V was pared by 3 bases and J by 2 bases, with 6 bases between. Germline lookup yields CDR1 MRHNA and CDR2 SNTAGT. The CDR3 loop spans 13 amino acids. This CDR3 reads CASSEQATDTQYF. The CDR3 DNA reads as TGTGCCAGCAGTGAACAGGCCACAGATACGCAGTATTTT.

The CDR3 loop is CASTLDRNTEAFF. The CDR3 coding sequence is TGTGCCAGCACCTTGGACAGGAACACTGAAGCTTTCTTT. The V call is TRBV18, the J call TRBJ1-1; D possibly corresponds to TRBD1 (6 bases). Germline V gene data show CDR1 as KGHSH and CDR2 as LQKENI. Trimming removed 8 bases at V and 1 base at J, with 11 bases between. The CDR3 runs to 13 residues.

The chain has TRBV27 and TRBJ2-3; no firm D call. The germline V and J ends were trimmed by 4 bases and 2 bases, with 7 bases remaining between them. This CDR3 is 13 amino acids long. Germline assignment: CDR1 MNHEY and CDR2 SMNVEV (reference sequence). The CDR3 coding sequence is TGTGCCAGCAGTTCACTCAACACAGATACGCAGTATTTT. Protein sequence: CASSSLNTDTQYF.

To note about this clone: The same CDR3 can be traced to other DNA sequences in this sample. CDR3 residues: CAWSLQGDTEAFF. The CDR3 DNA reads as TGTGCCTGGTCGCTTCAGGGCGACACTGAAGCTTTCTTT. The rearrangement joins TRBV30 to TRBJ1-1; a possible D gene is TRBD1 (5 bases). The V end was cut by 5 bases, the J end by 3 bases, with 13 bases between. Germline CDR1 GTSNPN, CDR2 SVGIG (reference sequence). This CDR3 spans 13 amino acids. Full variable domain (remainder filled in from reference TRBV30 and TRBJ1-1): SQTIHQWPATLVQPVGSPLSLECTVEGTSNPNLYWYRQAAGRGLQLLFYSVGIGQISSEVPQNLSASRPQDRQFILSSKKLLLSDSGFYLCAWSLQGDTEAFFGQGTRLTVV.

This clone has only one observation. The J gene is TRBJ2-1, the V gene TRBV5-1, with 9 bases identical to TRBD2. J was trimmed by 9 bases and V by 0 bases; bases with no gene match: 7. Germline assignment: CDR1 SGHRS and CDR2 YFSETQ. CDR3 length: 15 amino acids. The CDR3 loop reads CASSLAQREVGEQFF. The CDR3 DNA reads TGCGCCAGCAGCTTGGCCCAGCGGGAGGTAGGTGAGCAGTTCTTC.

The V and J genes are TRBV18 and TRBJ1-4; 9 bases are a match to TRBD1. V shed 3 bases and J 1 base; nucleotides not matched to a gene: 9. The CDR3 has 18 residues. Germline CDR1 and CDR2: KGHSH and LQKENI. As DNA, the CDR3 is TGTGCCAGCTCACCCGACAGGGGGAGTATGGAAACTAATGAAAAACTGTTTTTT. Its translation is CASSPDRGSMETNEKLFF.

This chain uses TRBV27 with TRBJ2-5; 10 bases line up with TRBD2. There are 15 residues in the CDR3. Germline CDR1 is MNHEY and CDR2 is SMNVEV (reference sequence). Unmatched junction bases numbered 6, after V lost 3 bases and J lost 5 bases. The CDR3 sequence is CASSFVAGGSETQYF. Written as DNA, the CDR3 is TGTGCCAGCAGTTTCGTAGCGGGAGGTTCCGAGACCCAGTACTTC.

This clone was detected a few times. The V call is TRBV4-1, the J call TRBJ1-1, with TRBD1 matching 7 bases. After removal of 1 base from V and 5 bases from J, the junction contained 4 bases not matched to a gene. This CDR3 has 14 amino acids. Germline loops: CDR1 MGHRA, CDR2 YSYEKL. The CDR3 protein is CASSQGRGRTEAFF. DNA of the CDR3: TGCGCCAGCAGCCAAGGCAGGGGGAGAACTGAAGCTTTCTTT.

Here the CDR3 reads CASSGVNSNQPQHF. CDR3 sequence (DNA): TGTGCCAGCAGTGGCGTTAATAGCAATCAGCCCCAGCATTTT. The chain recombines TRBV2 with TRBJ1-5; D gene uncertain. The CDR3 runs to 14 residues. V lost 4 bases and J 0 bases, leaving 7 bases between the germline ends. CDR1 and CDR2 from the germline V gene are SNHLY and FYNNEI.

This clone has more than one count but fewer than ten. The genes are TRBV12-3 or TRBV12-4 and TRBJ1-1; tentatively, D is TRBD1 (6 bases). V lost 7 bases to trimming and J lost 7 bases, with 16 bases between them. The CDR3 extends over 13 amino acids. CDR3 residues: CASNAQGIGEAFF. CDR3 nucleotide sequence: TGTGCCAGCAATGCTCAGGGGATAGGTGAAGCTTTCTTT.